Presented here are 15 T cell receptor beta chains from one specimen sequenced in a study of blood T cell repertoires in COVID-19. Clones were sequenced by immunoSEQ multiplex PCR, and TCRdb holds only the in-frame ones, with some missing. In the table there are more than 300,000 clones, about 85% of which are singletons. The sequenced sample consisted of PBMCs or T cells enriched from blood (not recorded which). These receptors were taken from a woman in her twenties or thirties who had recovered from COVID-19.

This sequence joins TRBV19 and TRBJ1-1, with D maybe TRBD1 (6 bases). Per germline, CDR1 LNHDA and CDR2 SQIVND (reference sequence). Trimming took off 6 bases at V and 1 base at J, with 9 bases between the two ends. The CDR3 sequence is 13 residues long. CDR3 in amino acids: CASSGQRNTEAFF. The CDR3 nucleotides read TGTGCCAGTAGCGGACAGAGGAACACTGAAGCTTTCTTT.

This rearrangement joins TRBV3-1 (or the pseudogene TRBV3-2) to TRBJ1-2; a possible D gene is TRBD1 (5 bases). CDR3 length equals 14 residues. Germline V CDR1 and CDR2: LGHDT, YNNKEL (reference sequence). V lost 3 bases and J 4 bases, leaving 12 bases between the germline ends. In nucleotides, the CDR3 is TGTGCCAGCAGCCACTCAGGGTGGGCCTATGGCTACACCTTC. Translation gives CASSHSGWAYGYTF.

The chain links TRBV27 to TRBJ1-2, with 10 bases identical to TRBD1. Losses at the gene ends were 4 bases for V and 4 bases for J; bases not matched to a gene: 6. Germline CDR1 reads MNHEY; CDR2 reads SMNVEV (reference sequence). The CDR3 covers 15 residues. Here the CDR3 reads CASSSGTGVIYGYTF. CDR3 sequence (DNA): TGTGCCAGCAGTTCCGGGACAGGGGTAATCTATGGCTACACCTTC.

The chain employs TRBV5-4 and TRBJ1-1; a weak D match, TRBD1 (5 bases). The length of the CDR3 is 14 residues. Germline V gene lookup returns CDR1 SGHNT and CDR2 YYREEE (reference sequence). V shed 0 bases and J shed 6 bases, with 12 bases lying between them. The CDR3: CASSLVGPGAEAFF. The CDR3 region has the DNA TGTGCCAGCAGCTTGGTAGGGCCGGGGGCTGAAGCTTTCTTT.

The CDR3 DNA reads as TGTGCCAGCATCCAGGGGACACAGGGCACAAACACCATATATTTT. The encoded protein is CASIQGTQGTNTIYF. The chain carries TRBV2 and TRBJ1-3; a possible D gene is TRBD1 (6 bases). Trimming removed 7 bases at V and 6 bases at J, with 19 bases between. Per germline, CDR1 SNHLY and CDR2 FYNNEI. The CDR3 sequence is 15 residues long. Full variable domain (remainder filled in from reference TRBV2 and TRBJ1-3): EPEVTQTPSHQVTQMGQEVILRCVPISNHLYFYWYRQILGQKVEFLVSFYNNEISEKSEIFDDQFSVERPDGSNFTLKIRSTKLEDSAMYFCASIQGTQGTNTIYFGEGSWLTVV.

J is TRBJ2-1 and V is TRBV4-3, with a possible D match to TRBD2 (6 bases). The V end lost 0 bases, the J end lost 9 bases, and 18 bases lay between the germline ends. The CDR3 runs to 16 residues. CDR1 is LGHNA, CDR2 YSLEER, per germline. The CDR3 region is CASSQERRRAGFEQFF. The CDR3 DNA follows: TGCGCCAGCAGCCAAGAACGACGGAGGGCTGGCTTTGAGCAGTTCTTC.

The rearrangement links TRBV6-5 to TRBJ1-2; 8 nucleotides agree with TRBD1. This CDR3 has 14 amino acids. The ends lost 6 bases at V and 5 bases at J; junction bases unmatched: 8. Germline values: CDR1 MNHEY, CDR2 SVGAGI. The CDR3 nucleotides read TGTGCCAGCAGCCCCGACAGGGGAGAATATGGCTACACCTTC. Translated, it gives CASSPDRGEYGYTF.

This clone was detected only once. The chain links TRBV9 to TRBJ2-3; TRBD2 matches at 9 bases. Germline V gives CDR1 SGDLS, CDR2 YYNGEE. The CDR3 runs to 17 residues. V lost 0 bases to trimming and J lost 7 bases; unmatched junction nucleotides: 12. CDR3 DNA: TGTGCCAGCAGCGTAGGGTCTGGGGGACTAGCCCACTATACGCAGTATTTT. This translates into CASSVGSGGLAHYTQYF.

This chain joins TRBV19 and TRBJ1-1, with TRBD1 matching 7 bases. The CDR3 loop spans 15 amino acids. The germline CDR1 and CDR2 sequences are LNHDA and SQIVND (reference sequence). The V segment lost 5 bases and the J segment 2 bases; nucleotides outside the gene matches: 8. Written as DNA, the CDR3 is TGTGCCAGTAGTTTACGACAGGGCCATAACACTGAAGCTTTCTTT. This encodes CASSLRQGHNTEAFF.

This chain links TRBV2 with TRBJ1-2; D is uncertain. The CDR3 has 15 amino acids. CDR1 is SNHLY, CDR2 FYNNEI, per germline. The V and J ends lost 2 bases and 4 bases respectively, with 14 bases between them. The CDR3 spells CASSEPSAGLYGYTF. For the CDR3, the DNA is TGTGCCAGCAGTGAACCTTCCGCGGGCCTCTATGGCTACACCTTC.

The chain has TRBV9 and TRBJ2-5; 11 nucleotides agree with TRBD2. Germline CDR1 and CDR2: SGDLS and YYNGEE. The CDR3 contains 17 residues. Trimming took 3 bases from V and 5 from J; bases not matched to a gene: 12. The CDR3 DNA sequence: TGTGCCAGCAGCGCTCGCGTCGGACTAGCGGGTTTCGAGACCCAGTACTTC. This codes for CASSARVGLAGFETQYF.

This clone was seen once. This chain uses TRBV9 with TRBJ2-7, with D possibly matching TRBD2 (5 bases). V shed 4 bases and J shed 2 bases, with 19 bases lying between them. Germline-derived CDR1 and CDR2 are SGDLS and YYNGEE. The CDR3 is 16 amino acids. CDR3 bases: TGTGCCAGCAGCCCAGGAGGTGGGCCAAGAACCTACGAGCAGTACTTC. Protein: CASSPGGGPRTYEQYF.

This clone was detected a few times. This chain links TRBV30 with TRBJ2-7, with D maybe TRBD2 (8 bases). The CDR3 runs to 14 residues. V was cut by 1 base and J by 2 bases, with 12 bases left in between. Germline V CDR1 and CDR2: GTSNPN, SVGIG (reference sequence). The CDR3 DNA is TGTGCCTGGAGTGCGGGAGGGGGCGCCTACGAGCAGTACTTC. Translating it yields CAWSAGGGAYEQYF.

The V and J genes are TRBV24-1 and TRBJ1-2; TRBD1 is a possible D gene (5 bases). Trimming pared 5 bases from V and 2 bases from J, leaving 11 bases between. The CDR3 has 14 residues. Germline V gene data show CDR1 as KGHDR and CDR2 as SFDVKD. The DNA for the CDR3 is TGTGCCACCAGTGGGGGGGACCGCAACTATGGCTACACCTTC. Its translation: CATSGGDRNYGYTF.

The chain employs TRBV6-5 and TRBJ1-4, with TRBD1 matching over 9 bases. Germline values: CDR1 MNHEY, CDR2 SVGAGI. This CDR3 contains 13 residues. Trimming took 9 bases from V and 5 from J; bases not matched to a gene: 4. CDR3 loop: CASTGQGNEKLFF. DNA for the CDR3: TGTGCCAGTACGGGACAGGGCAATGAAAAACTGTTTTTT.